This is a list of T cell receptor beta chains from one sample in a study of identical twins. TCRdb reprocessed the 5' RACE reads via MiXCR and lists one record per CDR3 protein. The sample contains approximately 220,000 distinct CDR3 sequences, less than 10% of which appear only once. The sequenced sample was memory (CD45RO+) T cells sorted from blood. All receptors come from a woman aged 18 to 35 in good health. Each CDR3 is given with its conserved first and last residue. The D gene is left open where the match is weak. Where a row states a size, it is once, few, many or the class of an expanded clone; other rows omit it.

TRBJ2-5 NA 17 TRBV3-1 NA CASSLAGVLRVSETQYF TGTGCCAGCAGCCTCGCAGGGGTTTTAAGAGTATCGGAGACCCAGTACTTC
TRBJ2-3 many 15 TRBV5-1 NA CASSGGRSSTDTQYF TGCGCCAGCAGCGGGGGACGGAGTAGCACAGATACGCAGTATTTT
TRBJ2-5 many 14 TRBV20-1 NA CSAPLVTDQETQYF TGCAGTGCCCCTCTCGTTACGGACCAAGAGACCCAGTACTTC
TRBJ2-1 medium-sized 12 TRBV5-1 NA CASSFPPNEQFF TGCGCCAGCAGCTTCCCTCCGAACGAGCAGTTCTTC
TRBJ2-5 NA 11 TRBV12-3/TRBV12-4 TRBD2 CASGGGETQYF TGTGCCTCGGGGGGTGGAGAGACCCAGTACTTC
TRBJ2-3 few 13 TRBV27 NA CASKSGVTDTQYF TGTGCCAGCAAATCAGGGGTCACAGATACGCAGTATTTT
TRBJ2-1 NA 15 TRBV5-1 TRBD2 CATKTSGGGHNEQFF TGCGCCACGAAGACTAGCGGGGGGGGGCACAATGAGCAGTTCTTC
TRBJ2-1 few 15 TRBV20-1 TRBD2 CSASSGTSIGGEQFF TGCAGTGCTTCCTCCGGGACTAGCATTGGAGGGGAGCAGTTCTTC
TRBJ2-3 few 14 TRBV20-1 NA CSASTLRGTDTQYF TGCAGTGCTAGCACATTGAGAGGCACAGATACGCAGTATTTT
TRBJ1-1 few 12 TRBV7-9 NA CASSLPGMGAFF TGTGCCAGCAGCTTACCAGGGATGGGAGCTTTCTTT
TRBJ1-2 many 17 TRBV5-1 TRBD1 CASSYPRDRTTNYGYTF TGCGCCAGCTCATATCCCCGGGACAGGACAACTAACTATGGCTACACCTTC
TRBJ2-1 NA 13 TRBV20-1 NA CSASGTSYNEQFF TGCAGTGCATCCGGGACATCCTACAATGAGCAGTTCTTC
TRBJ2-7 NA 13 TRBV11-2 NA CASSLGSMGEQYF TGTGCCAGCAGCTTGGGCTCGATGGGGGAGCAGTACTTC
TRBJ2-1 few 16 TRBV4-3 TRBD2 CASSQDRSGSDAEQFF TGCGCCAGCAGCCAAGATCGGAGCGGGAGTGACGCTGAGCAGTTCTTC
TRBJ2-7 few 12 TRBV7-9 NA CASSLEPTEQYF TGTGCCAGCAGCCTAGAACCCACCGAGCAGTACTTC
TRBJ1-1 NA 13 TRBV19 NA CAIKEQGRTEAFF TGTGCCATTAAGGAGCAGGGGAGGACTGAAGCTTTCTTT
TRBJ1-5 many 13 TRBV29-1 TRBD1 CSVGGTGDQPQHF TGCAGCGTTGGGGGGACAGGGGATCAGCCCCAGCATTTT
TRBJ2-5 many 16 TRBV4-3 NA CASSQLPTRGGETQYF TGCGCCAGCAGCCAACTTCCCACTAGAGGGGGAGAGACCCAGTACTTC
TRBJ2-1 many 16 TRBV20-1 TRBD2 CSASATSGVGDDEQFF TGCAGTGCTAGTGCTACTAGCGGGGTGGGGGACGATGAGCAGTTCTTC
TRBJ2-5 few 15 TRBV3-1 TRBD2 CASSPSGGAAETQYF TGTGCCAGCAGCCCTAGCGGGGGGGCTGCAGAGACCCAGTACTTC
TRBJ1-5 few 14 TRBV6-1 TRBD1 CASGPGGEIQPQHF TGTGCCAGCGGGCCAGGGGGCGAGATTCAGCCCCAGCATTTT
TRBJ1-1 NA 14 TRBV6-2/TRBV6-3 NA CASSYSPRDGEAFF TGTGCCAGCAGTTACTCGCCCAGGGACGGTGAAGCTTTCTTT
TRBJ2-1 NA 16 TRBV10-2 NA CASRDGTSSSYNEQFF TGCGCCAGCAGGGACGGGACCTCAAGCTCCTACAATGAGCAGTTCTTC
TRBJ2-3 few 11 TRBV11-3 NA CASSFGNAQYF TGTGCCAGCAGTTTCGGGAATGCGCAGTATTTT
TRBJ2-1 NA 13 TRBV28 NA CASSEYKGLQQFF TGTGCCAGCAGTGAATACAAGGGACTCCAACAGTTCTTC
TRBJ2-1 NA 13 TRBV5-4 NA CASSTDLREEQFF TGTGCCAGCAGCACTGATCTACGGGAAGAGCAGTTCTTC
TRBJ2-5 NA 17 TRBV5-8 TRBD2 CASSLPPGLAARETQYF TGTGCCAGCAGCTTGCCACCGGGACTAGCGGCCCGGGAGACCCAGTACTTC
TRBJ2-7 NA 15 TRBV20-1 TRBD2 CSARTGTSGGYEQYF TGCAGTGCTAGGACGGGAACTAGCGGGGGCTACGAGCAGTACTTC
TRBJ2-3 few 14 TRBV20-1 TRBD2 CSANSGLGADTQYF TGCAGTGCCAATAGCGGGTTGGGGGCAGATACGCAGTATTTT
TRBJ2-2 NA 14 TRBV5-5 NA CASSLEGSGGELFF TGTGCCAGCAGCTTGGAGGGGTCGGGCGGGGAGCTGTTTTTT
TRBJ1-1 NA 15 TRBV5-1 TRBD1 CASSISGTANTEAFF TGCGCCAGCAGCATTTCCGGGACAGCGAACACTGAAGCTTTCTTT
TRBJ1-2 NA 14 TRBV24-1 TRBD1 CATSDRTGEGGYTF TGTGCCACCAGTGACCGGACAGGGGAAGGCGGCTACACCTTC
TRBJ2-2 NA 14 TRBV3-1 NA CASSHALEAGELFF TGTGCCAGCAGCCATGCCCTGGAGGCTGGGGAGCTGTTTTTT
TRBJ2-7 NA 13 TRBV7-9 NA CASSLATSYEQYF TGTGCCAGCAGCTTAGCGACCAGCTACGAGCAGTACTTC
TRBJ1-4 few 13 TRBV18 NA CASSPLDQGKLFF TGTGCCAGCTCACCACTAGATCAGGGGAAACTGTTTTTT
TRBJ2-1 NA 11 TRBV10-3 NA CAISLLNEQFF TGTGCCATCAGTTTGCTTAATGAGCAGTTCTTC
TRBJ2-7 many 14 TRBV20-1 NA CSARDPAEIYEQYF TGCAGTGCTAGAGATCCCGCGGAAATCTACGAGCAGTACTTC
TRBJ2-3 NA 12 TRBV2 NA CASGPSGLSLYF TGTGCCAGCGGACCATCCGGTCTCTCCTTGTATTTT
TRBJ2-7 NA 12 TRBV20-1 TRBD2 CSAPGTSGEQYF TGCAGTGCCCCTGGGACTAGCGGCGAGCAGTACTTC
TRBJ1-2 NA 13 TRBV12-3/TRBV12-4 NA CASSFRGRNGYTF TGTGCCAGCAGTTTCAGGGGCAGAAATGGCTACACCTTC
TRBJ1-2 NA 14 TRBV14 NA CPSSKGQRYYGYTF TGTCCCAGCAGCAAAGGACAGCGTTACTATGGCTACACCTTC
TRBJ2-3 few 16 TRBV9 TRBD2 CASRPGLAGHTDTQYF TGTGCCAGCAGGCCCGGCCTAGCGGGCCACACAGATACGCAGTATTTT
TRBJ2-7 few 12 TRBV5-1 NA CASSLQNYEQYF TGCGCCAGCAGCTTACAGAACTACGAGCAGTACTTC
TRBJ2-1 many 13 TRBV6-2/TRBV6-3 NA CASSYLHNNEQFF TGTGCCAGCAGTTACCTCCACAACAATGAGCAGTTCTTC
TRBJ1-6 NA 15 TRBV12-3/TRBV12-4 NA CASSLQTSVASPLHF TGTGCCAGCAGTCTTCAAACGTCAGTGGCTTCACCCCTCCACTTT
TRBJ1-4 few 14 TRBV20-1 NA CSARGGGNNEKLFF TGCAGTGCTAGAGGGGGGGGGAATAATGAAAAACTGTTTTTT
TRBJ1-1 few 13 TRBV20-1 TRBD1 CSALSRGRTEAFF TGCAGTGCTCTTAGCAGGGGGCGAACTGAAGCTTTCTTT
TRBJ2-3 many 15 TRBV12-3/TRBV12-4 TRBD2 CASRIAGGRTDTQYF TGTGCCAGCAGAATAGCGGGGGGGCGCACAGATACGCAGTATTTT
TRBJ2-5 NA 16 TRBV5-4 TRBD1 CASSPDRALFQETQYF TGTGCCAGCAGCCCTGACAGGGCTCTCTTCCAAGAGACCCAGTACTTC